The rows below give T cell receptor beta chains drawn from one sample of a study of regulatory T cells in long-lasting Graves disease. Using its own MiXCR run on the multiplex PCR reads, TCRdb lists one record per CDR3 protein. The sample has over 200,000 distinct CDR3 sequences, approximately 20% seen once. The sample here was peripheral blood mononuclear cells (PBMCs), taken at new diagnosis, from a patient treated with antithyroid drugs. The receptors were gathered from a female donor with Graves disease. The CDR3 runs from the conserved cysteine through the conserved F or W. The D gene is left open where the match is weak. Expanded clones are given a class, and other clones once, few, many or no size at all.

d_call j_call clone_size v_call cdr3_aa cdr3_nt
TRBD1 TRBJ2-5 . TRBV11-3 CASSRDRGQRQETQYF TGTGCCAGCAGCCGGGACAGGGGGCAACGGCAAGAGACCCAGTACTTC
TRBD1 TRBJ1-2 many TRBV18 CASSPTGVEDGYTF TGTGCCAGCTCCCCGACAGGGGTGGAAGATGGCTACACCTTC
. TRBJ2-5 . TRBV15 CATSKSSYNEQYF TGTGCCACCAGCAAAAGCTCCTACAATGAGCAGTACTTC
. TRBJ2-1 many TRBV6-1 CATNRGGINEQFF TGTGCCACCAACAGGGGAGGAATAAATGAGCAGTTCTTC
. TRBJ2-1 many TRBV7-2 CASSPGRLAEMLFF TGTGCCAGCAGCCCTGGCCGGCTAGCCGAGATGTTGTTCTTC
TRBD2 TRBJ2-3 many TRBV27 CASSPAGGVTDTQYF TGTGCCAGCAGCCCAGCGGGAGGGGTGACAGATACGCAGTATTTT
TRBD2 TRBJ2-7 . TRBV2 CASSEGTSGFSYEQYF TGTGCCAGCAGTGAAGGGACTAGCGGGTTCTCCTACGAGCAGTACTTC
. TRBJ1-1 many TRBV16 CASGVGMKENTEAFF TGTGCCAGCGGGGTTGGGATGAAGGAGAACACTGAAGCTTTCTTT
. TRBJ1-2 many TRBV7-9 CASSLDSNYGYTF TGTGCCAGCAGCTTAGACAGTAACTATGGCTACACCTTC
TRBD2 TRBJ2-7 many TRBV2 CASRGTSGAYEQYF TGTGCCAGCAGGGGGACTAGCGGGGCCTACGAGCAGTACTTC
. TRBJ1-3 many TRBV30 CAWSVPGSGNTIYF TGTGCCTGGAGTGTACCCGGCTCTGGAAACACCATATATTTT
. TRBJ2-3 many TRBV7-6 CASSFSQPGTDTQYF TGTGCCAGCAGCTTCTCCCAGCCAGGCACAGATACGCAGTATTTT
TRBD2 TRBJ2-1 many TRBV7-8 CASSSGGGRRNEQFF TGTGCCAGCAGCTCTGGAGGCGGGAGGAGGAATGAGCAGTTCTTC
. TRBJ2-3 once TRBV5-4 CASSPVAPPRGSDTQYF TGTGCCAGCAGCCCCGTGGCCCCTCCACGGGGGTCAGATACGCAGTATTTT
. TRBJ2-3 few TRBV4-2 CASSQVPGGPTDTQYF TGTGCCAGCAGCCAGGTCCCCGGCGGCCCCACAGATACGCAGTATTTT
. TRBJ2-7 many TRBV20-1 CSATRDPYEQYF TGCAGTGCTACGCGGGATCCCTACGAGCAGTACTTC
TRBD2 TRBJ2-7 . TRBV6-1 CASSPQGVAGGREQYF TGTGCCAGCAGTCCCCAGGGGGTAGCGGGAGGTCGCGAGCAGTACTTC
TRBD2 TRBJ2-5 many TRBV7-3 CASSRLAGTQETQYF TGTGCCAGCAGTCGACTAGCGGGGACCCAAGAGACCCAGTACTTC
. TRBJ2-7 many TRBV12-3/TRBV12-4 CASSFLSGAYEQYF TGTGCCAGCAGTTTTCTTTCCGGAGCCTACGAGCAGTACTTC
. TRBJ2-3 many TRBV2 CASKRLGGGDTQYF TGTGCCAGCAAGCGATTAGGGGGAGGAGATACGCAGTATTTT
. TRBJ1-2 many TRBV10-3 CAISESTYGYTF TGTGCCATCAGTGAGTCTACCTATGGCTACACCTTC
TRBD1 TRBJ2-2 . TRBV6-1 CASTSSRGPPGELFF TGTGCCAGCACCTCCAGCAGGGGGCCCCCCGGGGAGCTGTTTTTT
TRBD1 TRBJ2-5 many TRBV24-1 CATSELGQNQETQYF TGTGCCACCAGTGAGCTGGGACAGAACCAAGAGACCCAGTACTTC
. TRBJ1-1 many TRBV7-9 CASSPPSPYTEAFF TGTGCCAGCAGCCCACCGAGTCCTTACACTGAAGCTTTCTTT
. TRBJ2-7 many TRBV9 CASSVRAETYEQYF TGTGCCAGCAGCGTACGGGCAGAAACCTACGAGCAGTACTTC
. TRBJ1-2 many TRBV10-3 CAISQEVGYTF TGTGCCATCAGTCAGGAGGTCGGCTACACCTTC
. TRBJ1-5 . TRBV2 CASSQGFSNQPQHF TGTGCCAGCAGTCAGGGGTTTAGCAATCAGCCCCAGCATTTT
. TRBJ1-6 few TRBV4-2 CASNLQSLNSPLHF TGTGCCAGCAACCTACAGTCCCTTAATTCACCCCTCCACTTT
TRBD2 TRBJ2-1 few TRBV7-9 CATQSSGSFEQFF TGTGCCACCCAGTCCAGCGGGAGTTTTGAGCAGTTCTTC
TRBD1 TRBJ1-5 many TRBV2 CASRGTAWGNQPQHF TGTGCCAGCAGGGGGACAGCCTGGGGCAATCAGCCCCAGCATTTT
. TRBJ1-1 many TRBV12-3/TRBV12-4 CASSLNGPQEAFF TGTGCCAGCAGTTTAAACGGCCCGCAAGAAGCTTTCTTT
TRBD1 TRBJ2-1 few TRBV20-1 CSARDPRTGRNEQFF TGCAGTGCTAGAGACCCAAGGACAGGGAGGAATGAGCAGTTCTTC
. TRBJ2-1 many TRBV7-8 CASSLGSTGYSGSRSYNEQFF TGTGCCAGCAGCTTAGGATCGACAGGGTACAGCGGGAGCCGTTCCTACAATGAGCAGTTCTTC
TRBD1 TRBJ2-5 many TRBV10-3 CAISGGQGGETQYF TGTGCCATCAGTGGCGGACAGGGGGGGGAGACCCAGTACTTC
. TRBJ1-1 many TRBV29-1 CSVEWGGTEAFF TGCAGCGTTGAGTGGGGAGGCACTGAAGCTTTCTTT
. TRBJ2-1 many TRBV11-2 CASSLLAAHYNEQFF TGTGCCAGCAGCTTATTAGCGGCGCACTACAATGAGCAGTTCTTC
TRBD1 TRBJ1-2 many TRBV19 CASSTADRAASRGYTF TGTGCCAGTAGTACCGCCGACAGGGCAGCTTCGCGCGGCTACACCTTC
. TRBJ2-3 few TRBV5-5 CASSLDPQFPDTQYF TGTGCCAGCAGCTTGGACCCCCAGTTCCCAGATACGCAGTATTTT
. TRBJ1-4 many TRBV6-1 CASSHGHMAANEKLFF TGTGCCAGCAGCCACGGACACATGGCGGCTAATGAAAAACTGTTTTTT
. TRBJ2-2 many TRBV5-4 CASSLDSFARGELFF TGTGCCAGCAGCTTGGATAGTTTCGCGCGGGGGGAGCTGTTTTTT
. TRBJ2-2 . TRBV13 CASSTYYTGGLFF TGTGCCAGCAGTACGTATTACACCGGGGGGCTGTTTTTT
. TRBJ2-7 many TRBV6-1 CASSTSGTPYEQYF TGTGCCAGCAGCACCTCCGGGACTCCCTACGAGCAGTACTTC
TRBD1 TRBJ1-5 many TRBV28 CASRPQGRGNQPQHF TGTGCCAGCAGACCACAGGGGAGGGGCAATCAGCCCCAGCATTTT
TRBD2 TRBJ2-3 many TRBV20-1 CSADPSGSGTDTQYF TGCAGTGCTGACCCTAGCGGGAGCGGAACAGATACGCAGTATTTT
TRBD2 TRBJ2-1 many TRBV30 CAWRGLDNEQFF TGTGCCTGGAGAGGACTAGACAATGAGCAGTTCTTC
. TRBJ2-1 many TRBV7-9 CASSLVYDFPSYSYNEQFF TGTGCCAGCAGCTTAGTTTACGACTTTCCGTCGTATTCCTACAATGAGCAGTTCTTC
. TRBJ2-5 once TRBV20-1 CSASPRGVYRETRYF TGCAGTGCTAGTCCGAGGGGCGTGTACCGAGAGACCCGGTACTTC
. TRBJ2-5 . TRBV11-2 CASSSIEETQYF TGTGCCAGCAGCTCGATCGAGGAGACCCAGTACTTC
TRBD2 TRBJ2-3 . TRBV20-1 CSARDPTSGTDTQYF TGCAGTGCTAGAGATCCGACTAGCGGAACAGATACGCAGTATTTT
. TRBJ1-5 many TRBV6-1 CASSEGLQPQHF TGTGCCAGCAGTGAAGGGCTTCAGCCCCAGCATTTT
TRBD1 TRBJ2-5 . TRBV5-1 CASSWAGTDQETQYF TGCGCCAGCAGCTGGGCCGGGACAGACCAAGAGACCCAGTACTTC